These T cell receptor beta chains were read from a single sample in a study of cytomegalovirus exposure and HLA in healthy donors. The protocol was immunoSEQ multiplex PCR, while the TCRdb copy is restricted to in-frame clones and leaves out a portion. The table for this sample gives 130,000 or so clones. Sequencing was carried out using PBMCs. These receptors came from a woman between 35 and 50 years old in good health and CMV-seronegative. Both conserved end residues are part of each CDR3. The order of the fields is V gene, D gene, J gene, CDR3 protein, CDR3 DNA. The D gene is left open where the match is weak.

v_gene: TRBV5-8
d_gene: NA
j_gene: TRBJ1-1
CDR3aa: CASSATGTSNTEAFF
CDR3nt: TGTGCCAGCAGCGCGACCGGGACTTCGAACACTGAAGCTTTCTTT

v_gene: TRBV9
d_gene: NA
j_gene: TRBJ1-3
CDR3aa: CASSVDQASTIYF
CDR3nt: TGTGCCAGCAGCGTAGACCAGGCAAGCACCATATATTTT

v_gene: TRBV21-1
d_gene: NA
j_gene: TRBJ2-5
CDR3aa: CASSKAAVDREETQYF
CDR3nt: TGTGCCAGCAGCAAAGCTGCCGTGGACAGGGAAGAGACCCAGTACTTC

v_gene: TRBV5-4
d_gene: NA
j_gene: TRBJ2-7
CDR3aa: CASSFSSYEQYF
CDR3nt: TGTGCCAGCAGCTTTAGCTCCTACGAGCAGTACTTC

v_gene: TRBV4-2
d_gene: NA
j_gene: TRBJ2-2
CDR3aa: CASSQVRDRGELFF
CDR3nt: TGTGCCAGCAGCCAAGTTCGGGATCGGGGGGAGCTGTTTTTT

v_gene: TRBV9
d_gene: NA
j_gene: TRBJ1-3
CDR3aa: CASSPQTGITGNTIYF
CDR3nt: TGTGCCAGCAGCCCCCAAACGGGGATAACTGGAAACACCATATATTTT

v_gene: TRBV28
d_gene: NA
j_gene: TRBJ1-2
CDR3aa: CASTTGSSGYTF
CDR3nt: TGTGCCAGCACCACGGGGTCTAGTGGCTACACCTTC

v_gene: TRBV7-9
d_gene: NA
j_gene: TRBJ2-3
CDR3aa: CASSLQQGEDTQYF
CDR3nt: TGTGCCAGCAGCTTACAACAGGGAGAAGATACGCAGTATTTT

v_gene: TRBV2
d_gene: TRBD1
j_gene: TRBJ1-1
CDR3aa: CASSEGTGFREAFF
CDR3nt: TGTGCCAGCAGTGAAGGGACAGGTTTTCGTGAAGCTTTCTTT

v_gene: TRBV28
d_gene: TRBD1
j_gene: TRBJ1-4
CDR3aa: CASRHGQGNYEKLFF
CDR3nt: TGTGCCAGCAGACATGGACAGGGTAATTATGAAAAACTGTTTTTT

v_gene: TRBV14
d_gene: NA
j_gene: TRBJ1-1
CDR3aa: CASSHASGLLNTEAFF
CDR3nt: TGTGCCAGCAGCCATGCGTCGGGACTCTTGAACACTGAAGCTTTCTTT

v_gene: TRBV30
d_gene: TRBD1
j_gene: TRBJ2-2
CDR3aa: CAWSPDRGSAGELFF
CDR3nt: TGTGCCTGGAGTCCAGACAGGGGTTCCGCCGGGGAGCTGTTTTTT

v_gene: TRBV6-5
d_gene: NA
j_gene: TRBJ1-5
CDR3aa: CASSEVQPQHF
CDR3nt: TGTGCCAGCAGTGAGGTTCAGCCCCAGCATTTT

v_gene: TRBV6-5
d_gene: NA
j_gene: TRBJ1-3
CDR3aa: CASSYGFSRSGNTIYF
CDR3nt: TGTGCCAGCAGTTACGGGTTCTCGAGGTCTGGAAACACCATATATTTT

v_gene: TRBV6-5
d_gene: TRBD2
j_gene: TRBJ2-4
CDR3aa: CAGSFSGGAWSIQYF
CDR3nt: TGTGCCGGCAGCTTTAGCGGGGGGGCCTGGAGCATTCAGTACTTC

v_gene: TRBV15
d_gene: TRBD1
j_gene: TRBJ1-6
CDR3aa: CATSRGDSNSPLHF
CDR3nt: TGTGCCACCAGCAGAGGGGACAGTAATTCACCCCTCCACTTT

v_gene: TRBV28
d_gene: TRBD1
j_gene: TRBJ2-7
CDR3aa: CASSPVETGQTYEQYF
CDR3nt: TGTGCCAGCAGTCCCGTAGAAACGGGACAGACCTACGAGCAGTACTTC

v_gene: TRBV11-2
d_gene: TRBD1
j_gene: TRBJ1-3
CDR3aa: CASSLAAQGGGNTIYF
CDR3nt: TGTGCCAGCAGCTTAGCCGCCCAGGGGGGAGGAAACACCATATATTTT

v_gene: TRBV7-2
d_gene: NA
j_gene: TRBJ1-2
CDR3aa: CASSRTEMGYGYTF
CDR3nt: TGTGCCAGCAGCCGGACTGAGATGGGCTATGGCTACACCTTC

v_gene: TRBV9
d_gene: NA
j_gene: TRBJ1-1
CDR3aa: CASSLRLDTEAFF
CDR3nt: TGTGCCAGCAGCCTCCGACTTGACACTGAAGCTTTCTTT

v_gene: TRBV6-5
d_gene: TRBD1
j_gene: TRBJ2-3
CDR3aa: CASSLTGGTDTQYF
CDR3nt: TGTGCCAGCAGCCTGACAGGGGGCACAGATACGCAGTATTTT

v_gene: TRBV5-1
d_gene: NA
j_gene: TRBJ2-3
CDR3aa: CASSFGEDTQYF
CDR3nt: TGCGCCAGCAGCTTCGGTGAAGATACGCAGTATTTT

v_gene: TRBV9
d_gene: NA
j_gene: TRBJ1-2
CDR3aa: CASSYPGGYTF
CDR3nt: TGTGCCAGCAGCTACCCAGGTGGCTACACCTTC

v_gene: TRBV5-1
d_gene: TRBD1
j_gene: TRBJ1-1
CDR3aa: CASSPRQGRTEAFF
CDR3nt: TGCGCCAGCAGCCCTAGACAGGGGAGGACTGAAGCTTTCTTT

v_gene: TRBV4-3
d_gene: NA
j_gene: TRBJ1-1
CDR3aa: CAQPGPGRVLTGGAFF
CDR3nt: TGCGCCCAACCCGGGCCTGGCAGGGTACTTACCGGGGGAGCTTTCTTT

v_gene: TRBV11-3
d_gene: TRBD1
j_gene: TRBJ1-1
CDR3aa: CASSLGGQLNTEAFF
CDR3nt: TGTGCCAGCAGCTTAGGGGGACAGCTGAACACTGAAGCTTTCTTT

v_gene: TRBV6-4
d_gene: TRBD1
j_gene: TRBJ1-2
CDR3aa: CASRSAGGYGYTF
CDR3nt: TGTGCCAGCCGCTCAGCAGGGGGCTATGGCTACACCTTC

v_gene: TRBV5-6
d_gene: NA
j_gene: TRBJ1-6
CDR3aa: CASSPRRSNSPLHF
CDR3nt: TGTGCCAGCAGCCCTAGAAGGAGTAATTCACCCCTCCACTTT

v_gene: TRBV4-3
d_gene: TRBD2
j_gene: TRBJ2-1
CDR3aa: CASSQDQTSGGKFF
CDR3nt: TGCGCCAGCAGCCAAGATCAAACTAGCGGGGGGAAGTTCTTC

v_gene: TRBV7-6
d_gene: NA
j_gene: TRBJ1-3
CDR3aa: CASSLRAAENTIYF
CDR3nt: TGTGCCAGCAGCTTGAGGGCGGCGGAAAACACCATATATTTT

v_gene: TRBV5-1
d_gene: NA
j_gene: TRBJ2-2
CDR3aa: CASSFVGQKNTGELFF
CDR3nt: TGCGCCAGCAGCTTCGTTGGACAGAAAAACACCGGGGAGCTGTTTTTT

v_gene: TRBV29-1
d_gene: NA
j_gene: TRBJ2-5
CDR3aa: CSVITQVNQYF
CDR3nt: TGCAGCGTGATAACACAGGTTAACCAGTACTTC

v_gene: TRBV10-2
d_gene: NA
j_gene: TRBJ2-5
CDR3aa: CASSDSGRRETQYF
CDR3nt: TGCGCCAGCAGTGACTCAGGGAGGAGGGAGACCCAGTACTTC

v_gene: TRBV6-1
d_gene: NA
j_gene: TRBJ2-3
CDR3aa: CASNEWWRETQYF
CDR3nt: TGTGCCAGCAATGAATGGTGGAGGGAAACGCAGTATTTT

v_gene: TRBV7-6
d_gene: TRBD1
j_gene: TRBJ1-4
CDR3aa: CASSLGQGFEKLFF
CDR3nt: TGTGCCAGCAGCTTAGGACAGGGGTTCGAAAAACTGTTTTTT

v_gene: TRBV4-2
d_gene: TRBD2
j_gene: TRBJ2-3
CDR3aa: CASSQGAGGSSDTQYF
CDR3nt: TGTGCCAGCAGCCAAGGAGCGGGGGGGTCTTCAGATACGCAGTATTTT

v_gene: TRBV28
d_gene: NA
j_gene: TRBJ2-5
CDR3aa: CASSLFPKETQYF
CDR3nt: TGTGCCAGCAGTTTATTCCCTAAAGAGACCCAGTACTTC

v_gene: TRBV6-1
d_gene: NA
j_gene: TRBJ1-5
CDR3aa: CASTGRDNQPQHF
CDR3nt: TGTGCCAGCACGGGGAGAGACAATCAGCCCCAGCATTTT

v_gene: TRBV15
d_gene: NA
j_gene: TRBJ1-6
CDR3aa: CATSRDQTRTNSPLHF
CDR3nt: TGTGCCACCAGCAGAGATCAGACAAGAACTAATTCACCCCTCCACTTT

v_gene: TRBV9
d_gene: NA
j_gene: TRBJ2-2
CDR3aa: CASSVDRTTNTGELFF
CDR3nt: TGTGCCAGCAGCGTAGATAGGACAACGAACACCGGGGAGCTGTTTTTT

v_gene: TRBV18
d_gene: NA
j_gene: TRBJ1-1
CDR3aa: CASSPGGSTREAFF
CDR3nt: TGTGCCAGCTCGCCGGGGGGATCGACAAGGGAAGCTTTCTTT